Listed below are T cell receptor beta chains from one sample, sequenced in a study of T cell clones after liver transplantation. Libraries were prepared by immunoSEQ multiplex PCR; TCRdb keeps only in-frame clonotypes and omits some of them. The sample shows 55,000 to 75,000 clones, roughly 70% of them seen only once. The sequencing used CD4+ T cells from blood, collected at the roughly 16-month timepoint. The receptor source for this set is a human patient who received a liver transplant. Some T cells may trace back to the graft donor. The CDR3 runs from the conserved cysteine through the conserved F or W. The D gene is left open where the match is weak. Clone size is shown for a subset of rows, as once, few, many or a class of expanded clone.

once,.,TRBV4-1,TRBJ2-5,CASSQELREIGGGETQYF,TGCGCCAGCAGCCAAGAATTACGGGAGATCGGGGGTGGAGAGACCCAGTACTTC
.,TRBD1,TRBV19,TRBJ2-7,CASSIVLTGGLETYEQYF,TGTGCCAGTAGTATAGTTTTAACAGGGGGCCTAGAAACCTACGAGCAGTACTTC
.,.,TRBV7-9,TRBJ2-5,CASSPDGRYQETQYF,TGTGCCAGCAGCCCCGATGGGCGATACCAAGAGACCCAGTACTTC
once,.,TRBV6-6,TRBJ1-1,CASSFQAAEAFF,TGTGCCAGCAGTTTTCAGGCCGCCGAAGCTTTCTTT
few,TRBD2,TRBV7-2,TRBJ2-3,CASSLGLAGDTQYF,TGTGCCAGCAGCTTAGGACTAGCGGGAGATACGCAGTATTTT
few,TRBD2,TRBV13,TRBJ2-1,CASSVLAGGYNEQFF,TGTGCCAGCAGCGTACTAGCGGGAGGTTACAATGAGCAGTTCTTC
few,TRBD1,TRBV14,TRBJ2-5,CASSLTWSGGLETQYF,TGTGCCAGCAGCCTCACTTGGTCAGGGGGTTTAGAGACCCAGTACTTC
.,.,TRBV5-1,TRBJ2-7,CASSLPGISYEQYF,TGCGCCAGCAGCTTACCGGGTATTTCCTACGAGCAGTACTTC
.,.,TRBV6-6,TRBJ2-2,CASSYSGTGELFF,TGTGCCAGCAGTTACTCCGGTACCGGGGAGCTGTTTTTT
.,.,TRBV5-8,TRBJ1-4,CASSSLKQGREKLFF,TGTGCCAGCAGCTCCCTAAAACAGGGACGTGAAAAACTGTTTTTT
.,TRBD2,TRBV4-2,TRBJ2-7,CASSPAAGAYEQYF,TGTGCCAGCAGCCCCGCAGCGGGGGCATACGAGCAGTACTTC
.,TRBD1,TRBV2,TRBJ2-7,CASRLPGTGGYEQYF,TGTGCCAGCAGGCTCCCCGGGACAGGGGGCTACGAGCAGTACTTC
once,TRBD2,TRBV19,TRBJ2-2,CASSIAGGSFDTGELFF,TGTGCCAGTAGTATAGCAGGCGGGAGTTTCGACACCGGGGAGCTGTTTTTT
.,.,TRBV6-1,TRBJ1-4,CASSEQGSWEKLFF,TGTGCCAGCAGTGAACAGGGCAGTTGGGAAAAACTGTTTTTT
few,TRBD2,TRBV9,TRBJ2-3,CASSVTSGRTDTQYF,TGTGCCAGCAGCGTGACTAGCGGGAGGACAGATACGCAGTATTTT
.,.,TRBV6-1,TRBJ1-1,CASSEDRGRAFF,TGTGCCAGCAGTGAAGATCGGGGGAGAGCTTTCTTT
.,.,TRBV5-1,TRBJ2-3,CASSPQGTTDTQYF,TGCGCCAGCAGCCCGCAGGGAACCACAGATACGCAGTATTTT
once,.,TRBV7-2,TRBJ1-2,CASSLVSSSNYGYTF,TGTGCCAGCAGCTTAGTGTCTTCTTCTAACTATGGCTACACCTTC
.,.,TRBV7-2,TRBJ2-1,CASSSINEQFF,TGTGCCAGCAGTTCTATCAATGAGCAGTTCTTC
.,TRBD1,TRBV7-2,TRBJ2-5,CASSLGGQGQETQYF,TGTGCCAGCAGCTTAGGCGGACAGGGGCAAGAGACCCAGTACTTC
few,.,TRBV11-2,TRBJ1-1,CASSLERGMNTEAFF,TGTGCCAGCAGCTTAGAGCGGGGAATGAACACTGAAGCTTTCTTT
.,.,TRBV7-9,TRBJ1-2,CASSLANSRGGGGYTF,TGTGCCAGCAGTTTAGCGAACAGCCGGGGAGGTGGTGGCTACACCTTC